The rows below give T cell receptor beta chains drawn from one sample of a study of PD-1 blockade in classical Hodgkin lymphoma. Sequencing was performed with immunoSEQ multiplex PCR; in TCRdb, only in-frame clones are kept and a portion is missing. The sample has roughly 50,000 clones, around 86% seen once; the top ten hold approximately 6.9%. The sequenced sample was peripheral blood mononuclear cells (PBMCs), obtained before the fourth cycle of nivolumab. These receptors all stem from a human donor with classical Hodgkin lymphoma. CDR3s include the opening cysteine and the closing phenylalanine or tryptophan. Each record gives: clone size, V gene, D gene, J gene, CDR3 protein, CDR3 DNA. D genes are given only for firm matches. Size is stated for part of the rows, as once, few or many counts, or as a class when the clone is expanded.

.,TRBV5-1,.,TRBJ2-1,CASSLLGAASYNEQFF,TGCGCCAGCAGCTTGTTGGGAGCTGCCTCCTACAATGAGCAGTTCTTC
.,TRBV27,.,TRBJ2-7,CASSSPPSYEQYF,TGTGCCAGCAGTTCCCCCCCCTCCTACGAGCAGTACTTC
.,TRBV28,.,TRBJ2-7,CASSQLRVSYEQYF,TGTGCCAGCAGTCAGCTCAGGGTGAGCTACGAGCAGTACTTC
.,TRBV10-3,.,TRBJ2-3,CAISLAESSTDTQYF,TGTGCCATCAGTTTGGCGGAATCAAGCACAGATACGCAGTATTTT
.,TRBV27,TRBD2,TRBJ2-2,CAYRGGALYTGELFF,TGTGCCTATCGGGGGGGGGCCCTCTATACCGGGGAGCTGTTTTTT
.,TRBV7-9,TRBD1,TRBJ2-7,CASSHRTGINEQYF,TGTGCCAGCAGCCACCGGACAGGGATAAACGAGCAGTACTTC
.,TRBV5-4,TRBD1,TRBJ2-7,CASSAGDRVYEQYF,TGTGCCAGCAGCGCCGGGGACAGGGTCTACGAGCAGTACTTC
few,TRBV7-3,.,TRBJ2-7,CASSLGQGNHEQYF,TGTGCCAGCAGCTTAGGGCAGGGGAACCACGAGCAGTACTTC
.,TRBV7-8,.,TRBJ2-3,CASSLAKGGGQYF,TGTGCCAGCAGCTTAGCAAAGGGGGGTGGGCAGTATTTT
.,TRBV6-5,TRBD1,TRBJ2-1,CASSLTRTGEDNEQFF,TGTGCCAGCAGTTTAACCCGGACAGGGGAAGATAATGAGCAGTTCTTC
few,TRBV27,.,TRBJ1-6,CASSSRGFNSPLHF,TGTGCCAGCAGCTCCCGGGGGTTTAATTCACCCCTCCACTTT
.,TRBV5-1,.,TRBJ1-1,CASSQNTERVTEAFF,TGCGCCAGCAGCCAAAATACAGAGAGGGTCACTGAAGCTTTCTTT
.,TRBV27,TRBD2,TRBJ2-1,CASSPRLSGRSYNEQFF,TGTGCCAGCAGTCCCCGTCTGAGCGGGAGGTCCTACAATGAGCAGTTCTTC
.,TRBV2,.,TRBJ1-5,CASRDSNTNQPQHF,TGTGCCAGCAGGGACAGCAACACGAATCAGCCCCAGCATTTT
.,TRBV5-1,.,TRBJ2-5,CASSLGGGMEETQYF,TGCGCCAGCAGCTTGGGCGGTGGGATGGAAGAGACCCAGTACTTC
.,TRBV2,TRBD2,TRBJ2-1,CASKGNAGEVGEQFF,TGTGCCAGCAAAGGTAATGCGGGAGAAGTCGGTGAGCAGTTCTTC
.,TRBV18,.,TRBJ1-3,CASSPVRSSGNTIYF,TGTGCCAGCTCACCAGTCAGATCCTCTGGAAACACCATATATTTT
.,TRBV7-6,.,TRBJ2-1,CASSNSRNEQFF,TGTGCCAGCAGTAACAGCCGAAATGAGCAGTTCTTC
.,TRBV18,TRBD1,TRBJ1-5,CASSLAGGQPQHF,TGTGCCAGCTCACTGGCAGGGGGACAGCCCCAGCATTTT